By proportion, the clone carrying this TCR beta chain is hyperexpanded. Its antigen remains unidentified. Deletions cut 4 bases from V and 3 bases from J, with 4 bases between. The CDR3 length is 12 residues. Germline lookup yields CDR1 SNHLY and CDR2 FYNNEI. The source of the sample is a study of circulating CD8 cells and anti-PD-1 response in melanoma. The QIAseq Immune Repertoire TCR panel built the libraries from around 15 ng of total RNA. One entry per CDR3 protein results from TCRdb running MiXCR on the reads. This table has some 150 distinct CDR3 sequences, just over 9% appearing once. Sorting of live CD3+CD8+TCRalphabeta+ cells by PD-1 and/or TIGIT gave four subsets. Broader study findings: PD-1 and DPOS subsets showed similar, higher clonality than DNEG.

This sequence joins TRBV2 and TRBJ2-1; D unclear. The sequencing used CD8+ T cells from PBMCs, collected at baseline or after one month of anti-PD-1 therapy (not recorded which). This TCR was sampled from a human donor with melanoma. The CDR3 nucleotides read TGTGCCAGCAGTGTTGTCTACAATGAGCAGTTCTTC. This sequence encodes CASSVVYNEQFF.